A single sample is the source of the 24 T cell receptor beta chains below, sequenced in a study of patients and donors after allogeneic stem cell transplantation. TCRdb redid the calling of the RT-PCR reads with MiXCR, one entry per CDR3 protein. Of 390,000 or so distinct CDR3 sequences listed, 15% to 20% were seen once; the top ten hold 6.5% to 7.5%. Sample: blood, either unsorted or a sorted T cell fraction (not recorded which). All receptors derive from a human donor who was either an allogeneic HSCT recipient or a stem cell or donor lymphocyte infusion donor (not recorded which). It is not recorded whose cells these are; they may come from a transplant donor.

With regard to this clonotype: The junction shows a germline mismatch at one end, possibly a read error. CDR3 region: CASSVDRDSLF. CDR3 in DNA: TGTGCCAGCAGCGTGGACCGGGACTCTCTCTTT. This chain joins TRBV9 and TRBJ1-1, with D perhaps matching TRBD1 (5 bases). The CDR3 spans 11 residues. Germline V lookup: CDR1 SGDLS, CDR2 YYNGEE.

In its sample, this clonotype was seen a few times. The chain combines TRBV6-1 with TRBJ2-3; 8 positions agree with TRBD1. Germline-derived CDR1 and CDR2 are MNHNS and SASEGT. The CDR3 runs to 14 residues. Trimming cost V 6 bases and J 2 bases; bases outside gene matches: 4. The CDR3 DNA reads TGTGCCAGCAGACAGGGGGTTAACACAGATACGCAGTATTTT. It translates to CASRQGVNTDTQYF.

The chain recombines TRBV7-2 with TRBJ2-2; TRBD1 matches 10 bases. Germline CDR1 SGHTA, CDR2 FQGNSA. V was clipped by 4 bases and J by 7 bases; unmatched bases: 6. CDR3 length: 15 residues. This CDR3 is CASSSGQGYIGELFF. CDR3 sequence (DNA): TGTGCCAGCAGCTCGGGACAGGGGTATATCGGGGAGCTGTTTTTT.

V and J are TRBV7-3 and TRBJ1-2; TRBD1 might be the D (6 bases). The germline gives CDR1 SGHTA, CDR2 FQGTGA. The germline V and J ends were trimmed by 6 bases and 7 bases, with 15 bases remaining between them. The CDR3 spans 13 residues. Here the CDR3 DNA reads TGTGCCAGCAGAGCAGACAGGTCCAGTGGCTACACCTTC. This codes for CASRADRSSGYTF. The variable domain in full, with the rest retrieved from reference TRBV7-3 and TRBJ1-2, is GAGVSQTPSNKVTEKGKYVELRCDPISGHTALYWYRQSLGQGPEFLIYFQGTGAADDSGLPNDRFFAVRPEGSVSTLKIQRTERGDSAVYLCASRADRSSGYTFGSGTRLTVV.

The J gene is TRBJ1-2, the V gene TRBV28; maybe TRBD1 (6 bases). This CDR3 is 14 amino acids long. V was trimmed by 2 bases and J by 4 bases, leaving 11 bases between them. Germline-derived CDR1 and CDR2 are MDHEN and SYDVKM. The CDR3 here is CASSLGGASYGYTF. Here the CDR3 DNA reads TGTGCCAGCAGTTTAGGGGGGGCTTCCTATGGCTACACCTTC.

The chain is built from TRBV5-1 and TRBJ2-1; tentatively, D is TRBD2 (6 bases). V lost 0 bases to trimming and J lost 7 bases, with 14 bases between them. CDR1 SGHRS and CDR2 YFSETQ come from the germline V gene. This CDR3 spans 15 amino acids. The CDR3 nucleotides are TGCGCCAGCAGCTTGGAAACTAGCACAAGAAATGAGCAGTTCTTC. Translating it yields CASSLETSTRNEQFF.

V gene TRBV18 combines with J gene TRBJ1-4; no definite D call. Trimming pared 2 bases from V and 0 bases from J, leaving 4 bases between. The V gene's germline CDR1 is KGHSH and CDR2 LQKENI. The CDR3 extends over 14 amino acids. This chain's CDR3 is CASSPSSTNEKLFF. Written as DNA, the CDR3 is TGTGCCAGCTCACCATCCTCAACTAATGAAAAACTGTTTTTT.

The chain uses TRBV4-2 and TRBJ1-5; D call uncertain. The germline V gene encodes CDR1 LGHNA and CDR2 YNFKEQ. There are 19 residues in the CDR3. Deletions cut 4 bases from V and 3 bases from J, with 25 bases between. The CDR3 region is CASSPIGLKRDPNNQPQHF. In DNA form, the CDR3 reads TGTGCCAGCAGCCCGATCGGCCTTAAACGGGATCCGAACAATCAGCCCCAGCATTTT.

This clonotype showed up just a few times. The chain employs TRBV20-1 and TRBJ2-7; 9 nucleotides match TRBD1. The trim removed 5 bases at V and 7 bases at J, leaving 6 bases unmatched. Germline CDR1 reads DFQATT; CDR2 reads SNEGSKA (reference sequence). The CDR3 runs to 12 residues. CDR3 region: CSAVTGGVEQYF. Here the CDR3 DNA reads TGCAGTGCTGTGACAGGGGGTGTGGAGCAGTACTTC.

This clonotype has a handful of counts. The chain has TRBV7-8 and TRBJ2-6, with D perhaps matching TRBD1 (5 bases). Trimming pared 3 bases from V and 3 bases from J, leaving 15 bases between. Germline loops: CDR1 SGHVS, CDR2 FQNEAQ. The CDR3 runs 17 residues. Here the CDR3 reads CASSFLGRKRGANVLTF. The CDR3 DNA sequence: TGTGCCAGCAGCTTTCTGGGGCGGAAGCGTGGGGCCAACGTCCTGACTTTC.

The CDR3 region has the DNA TGTGCCACCAGCAGAGGACTACTCACAGATACGCAGTATTTT. This codes for CATSRGLLTDTQYF. The chain uses TRBV15 and TRBJ2-3; D perhaps matches TRBD2 (5 bases). Trimming stripped 1 base from V and 2 bases from J, with 7 bases between. Germline V gene data show CDR1 as LNHNV and CDR2 as YYDKDF (reference sequence). The CDR3 has 14 residues.

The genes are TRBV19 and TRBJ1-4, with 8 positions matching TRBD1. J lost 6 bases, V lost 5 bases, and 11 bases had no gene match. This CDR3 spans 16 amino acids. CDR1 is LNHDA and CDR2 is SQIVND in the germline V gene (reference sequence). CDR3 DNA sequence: TGTGCCAGTAGTGCCCGGACAGGGAGGGATTATGAAAAACTGTTTTTT. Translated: CASSARTGRDYEKLFF.

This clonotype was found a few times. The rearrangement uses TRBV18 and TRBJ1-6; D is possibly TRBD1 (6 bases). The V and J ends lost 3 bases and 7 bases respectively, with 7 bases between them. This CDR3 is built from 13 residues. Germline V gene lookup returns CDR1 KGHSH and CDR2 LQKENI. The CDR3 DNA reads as TGTGCCAGCTCACCTCAGGGGAATTCACCCCTCCACTTT. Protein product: CASSPQGNSPLHF.

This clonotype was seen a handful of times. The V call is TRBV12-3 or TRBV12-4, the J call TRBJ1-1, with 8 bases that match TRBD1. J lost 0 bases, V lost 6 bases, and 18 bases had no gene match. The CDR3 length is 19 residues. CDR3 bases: TGTGCCAGCAGACAGACAGGGGAGGCGATTGGGCTAATGAACACTGAAGCTTTCTTT. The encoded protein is CASRQTGEAIGLMNTEAFF.

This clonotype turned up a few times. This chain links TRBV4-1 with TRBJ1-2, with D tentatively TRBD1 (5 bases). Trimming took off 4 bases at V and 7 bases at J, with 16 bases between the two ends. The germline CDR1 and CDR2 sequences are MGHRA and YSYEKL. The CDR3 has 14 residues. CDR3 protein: CASSRLGGGGGYTF. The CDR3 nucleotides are TGCGCCAGCAGCCGCCTCGGGGGGGGAGGTGGCTACACCTTC.

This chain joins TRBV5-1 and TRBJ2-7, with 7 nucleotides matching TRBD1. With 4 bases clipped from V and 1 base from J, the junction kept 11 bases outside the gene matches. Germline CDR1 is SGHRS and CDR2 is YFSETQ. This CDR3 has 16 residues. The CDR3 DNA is TGCGCCAGCAGCCCGACCCCGGGACAGCGGTCCTACGAGCAGTACTTC. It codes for CASSPTPGQRSYEQYF.

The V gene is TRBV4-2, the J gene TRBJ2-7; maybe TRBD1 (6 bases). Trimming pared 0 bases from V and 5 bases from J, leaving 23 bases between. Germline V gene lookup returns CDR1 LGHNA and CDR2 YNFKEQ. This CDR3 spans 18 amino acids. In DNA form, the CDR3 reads TGTGCCAGCAGCCAAGAGAGGGGGTTATCGTTCGGACACGACGAGCAGTACTTC. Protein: CASSQERGLSFGHDEQYF.

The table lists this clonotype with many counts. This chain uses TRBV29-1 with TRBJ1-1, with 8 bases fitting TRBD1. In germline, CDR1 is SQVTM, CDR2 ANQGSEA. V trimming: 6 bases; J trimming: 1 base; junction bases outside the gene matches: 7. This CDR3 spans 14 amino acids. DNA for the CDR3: TGCAGCGTCGCCAGGACAGGGAAGAACACTGAAGCTTTCTTT. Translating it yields CSVARTGKNTEAFF.

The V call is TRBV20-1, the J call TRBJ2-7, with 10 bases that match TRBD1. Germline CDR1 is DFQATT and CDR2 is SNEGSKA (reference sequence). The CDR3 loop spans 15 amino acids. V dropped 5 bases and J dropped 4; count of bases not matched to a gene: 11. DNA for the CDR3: TGCAGTGCTCCTGGCCGGGACAGGGGTTGGTACGAGCAGTACTTC. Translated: CSAPGRDRGWYEQYF.

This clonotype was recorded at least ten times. The CDR3 loop is CASSSGGTGNYGYTF. The CDR3 coding sequence is TGTGCCAGCAGTTCCGGCGGGACAGGAAACTATGGCTACACCTTC. J is TRBJ1-2 and V is TRBV6-5; 8 bases align to TRBD1. V was pared by 4 bases and J by 2 bases, with 6 bases of the junction left unmatched. This CDR3 contains 15 residues. Germline assignment: CDR1 MNHEY and CDR2 SVGAGI.

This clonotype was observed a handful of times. The CDR3 region has the DNA TGTGCCAGCAGCCCGGACAGGTCGGGGTACGAGCAGTACTTC. Amino acid sequence: CASSPDRSGYEQYF. V gene TRBV12-3 or TRBV12-4 combines with J gene TRBJ2-7, with 7 bases aligning to TRBD1. The CDR3 contains 14 residues. V shed 6 bases and J 4 bases; nucleotides not matched to a gene: 9.

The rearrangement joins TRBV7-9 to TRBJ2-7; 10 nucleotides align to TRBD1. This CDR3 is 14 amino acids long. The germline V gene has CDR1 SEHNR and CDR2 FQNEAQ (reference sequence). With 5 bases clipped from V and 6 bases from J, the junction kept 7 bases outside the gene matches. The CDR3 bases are TGTGCCAGCAGCCCCCCGGGACAGGGGTTCGAGCAGTACTTC. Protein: CASSPPGQGFEQYF.

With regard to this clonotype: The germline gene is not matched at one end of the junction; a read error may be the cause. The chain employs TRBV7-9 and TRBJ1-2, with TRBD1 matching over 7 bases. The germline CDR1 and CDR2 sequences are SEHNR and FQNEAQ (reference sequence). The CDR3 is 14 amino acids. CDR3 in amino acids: CASSSLTGDHGYTF. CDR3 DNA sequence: TGTGCCAGCAGCTCCCTCACAGGGGACCATGGTTACACCTTC.

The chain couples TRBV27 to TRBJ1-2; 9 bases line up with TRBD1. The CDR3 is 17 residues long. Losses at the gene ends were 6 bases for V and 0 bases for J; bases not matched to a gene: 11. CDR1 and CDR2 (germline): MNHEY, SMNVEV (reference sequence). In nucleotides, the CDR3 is TGTGCCAGCAGCCTATTGACAGGGGGGCTTACTAACTATGGCTACACCTTC. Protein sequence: CASSLLTGGLTNYGYTF.